These 16 T cell receptor beta chains share one sample of origin, sequenced in a study of naive and memory T cell subsets. RNA was extracted from roughly 2.6 ml of whole blood of healthy adults. Blood and skin TCR RNA was reverse transcribed with alpha and beta constant primers. Using its own MiXCR run on the 5' RACE reads, TCRdb lists one record per CDR3 protein. The table has more than 25,000 distinct CDR3 sequences, 20% to 25% seen once. These receptors came from a female donor in good health.

In this sample, this clonotype turned up a few times. V usage is TRBV20-1 and J usage is TRBJ2-1; TRBD2 matches at 7 bases. Trimming at V came to 3 bases and at J to 8 bases, leaving 16 bases not matched to a gene. The V gene's germline CDR1 is DFQATT and CDR2 SNEGSKA (reference sequence). The CDR3 extends over 16 amino acids. CDR3 nucleotides: TGCAGTGCTAGCCCCGGGGGAGGCTTGGGAGGGTATGAGCAGTTCTTC. Protein product: CSASPGGGLGGYEQFF.

The chain carries TRBV29-1 and TRBJ1-2; 11 positions match TRBD1. CDR1 and CDR2 (germline): SQVTM, ANQGSEA. This CDR3 comprises 14 residues. V shed 3 bases, J shed 3 bases, and the junction held 3 bases outside the gene matches. CDR3 loop: CSVDVGQGDYGYTF. The CDR3 coding sequence is TGCAGCGTTGATGTGGGACAGGGGGACTATGGCTACACCTTC.

The V call is TRBV7-2, the J call TRBJ2-3; D unresolved. CDR1 and CDR2 (germline): SGHTA, FQGNSA. Trimming took 0 bases from V and 6 from J, leaving 10 bases between them. This CDR3 is 14 amino acids long. For the CDR3, the DNA is TGTGCCAGCAGCTTAGCGCTTCTTACCGATACGCAGTATTTT. It yields the protein CASSLALLTDTQYF.

The chain couples TRBV20-1 to TRBJ2-7; 8 nucleotides agree with TRBD2. This CDR3 has 13 residues. Germline V CDR1 and CDR2: DFQATT, SNEGSKA (reference sequence). The chain's CDR3 is CRVGRPGGDEQYF. The CDR3 DNA follows: TGCAGGGTCGGGCGGCCGGGAGGGGACGAGCAGTACTTC.

This clonotype was observed a few times. The chain couples TRBV7-2 to TRBJ2-7, with a weak D call TRBD1 (6 bases). Germline V gene data show CDR1 as SGHTA and CDR2 as FQGNSA. The CDR3 totals 13 residues. Trimming took off 3 bases at V and 4 bases at J, with 10 bases between the two ends. This CDR3 reads CASSFARGYEQYF. CDR3 bases: TGTGCCAGCAGCTTCGCCAGGGGATACGAGCAGTACTTC.

Within the sample, this clonotype is medium-sized. The chain couples TRBV7-9 to TRBJ2-3, with 10 bases identical to TRBD1. V shed 5 bases and J 3 bases; nucleotides not matched to a gene: 8. This CDR3 has 16 residues. Germline V gene data show CDR1 as SEHNR and CDR2 as FQNEAQ (reference sequence). The CDR3 nucleotides read TGTGCCAGCAGCGGACGACAGGGGGCAAGTACAGATACGCAGTATTTT. Translated: CASSGRQGASTDTQYF.

The sample holds a few counts of this clonotype. V usage is TRBV20-1 and J usage is TRBJ2-5, with 8 bases lining up with TRBD2. The ends lost 1 base at V and 5 bases at J; junction bases unmatched: 3. The CDR3 length is 13 residues. Per germline, CDR1 DFQATT and CDR2 SNEGSKA (reference sequence). The CDR3 bases are TGCAGTGCTAGAGGAGCGGGGGTGGAGACCCAGTACTTC. Its translation: CSARGAGVETQYF.

This clonotype was counted only a few times. The chain employs TRBV29-1 and TRBJ2-1; 8 bases agree with TRBD2. The J segment lost 4 bases and the V segment lost 3 bases, leaving 5 bases of the junction unmatched. From germline, CDR1 is SQVTM and CDR2 ANQGSEA. The CDR3 consists of 14 residues. The CDR3 region has the DNA TGCAGCGTTGACGGACTAGCACTTTACAATGAGCAGTTCTTC. Translation: CSVDGLALYNEQFF.

This clonotype was observed once. This may be a read error: a much more frequent sequence differs by one nucleotide. This chain joins TRBV10-2 and TRBJ1-2, with D tentatively TRBD1 (6 bases). Trimming shortened V by 9 bases and J by 8 bases, and 19 bases separated the two germline ends. Per germline, CDR1 WSHSY and CDR2 SAAADI. CDR3 length: 13 amino acids. The CDR3 DNA reads TGCGCCAGAAGTCTGGACAGCCCGGGAGGCTACACCTTC. It is translated as CARSLDSPGGYTF.

This clonotype came up once. V is TRBV7-9 and J is TRBJ2-1; D call uncertain. Germline V lookup: CDR1 SEHNR, CDR2 FQNEAQ (reference sequence). Trimming took 5 bases from V and 5 from J, leaving 13 bases between them. The CDR3 extends over 14 amino acids. This CDR3 is CASSDSKFHNEQFF. The CDR3 DNA follows: TGTGCCAGCAGCGATAGTAAATTCCACAATGAGCAGTTCTTC.

V gene TRBV20-1 combines with J gene TRBJ2-3; the D gene could be TRBD1 or TRBD2 (5 bases each). Deletions cut 0 bases from V and 5 bases from J, with 24 bases between. This CDR3 is built from 18 residues. The germline CDR1 and CDR2 sequences are DFQATT and SNEGSKA (reference sequence). The CDR3 nucleotides are TGCAGTGCTAGAGATCATCGGTCAGTGGGGGATCCCGGAGATACGCAGTATTTT. Residues: CSARDHRSVGDPGDTQYF.

This sequence joins TRBV20-1 and TRBJ1-1; D is unclear. Germline V gives CDR1 DFQATT, CDR2 SNEGSKA (reference sequence). V was trimmed by 4 bases and J by 5 bases, leaving 11 bases between them. This CDR3 region has 12 residues. CDR3 region: CSATLAGTEAFF. The DNA of the CDR3 is TGCAGTGCTACTCTCGCGGGGACTGAAGCTTTCTTT.

This clonotype was seen ten or more times. The chain couples TRBV29-1 to TRBJ2-7; D may be TRBD1 or TRBD2 (5 bases each). The length of the CDR3 is 13 residues. The germline CDR1 and CDR2 sequences are SQVTM and ANQGSEA. The ends were cut back, 6 bases at V and 0 bases at J, with 12 bases in the middle. Here the CDR3 reads CSVRDGRSYEQYF. The CDR3 DNA follows: TGCAGCGTGAGGGACGGACGCTCCTACGAGCAGTACTTC.

The chain recombines TRBV9 with TRBJ2-5; no definite D call. Germline V gene lookup returns CDR1 SGDLS and CDR2 YYNGEE. Trimming took 1 base from V and 3 from J, leaving 13 bases between them. The CDR3 loop spans 15 amino acids. Here the CDR3 reads CASSVLSVPEETQYF. DNA for the CDR3: TGTGCCAGCAGCGTATTATCTGTGCCCGAAGAGACCCAGTACTTC.

By share, this clonotype counts as medium-sized. The CDR3 DNA reads as TGTGCCAGCCCTTCAGGGATTCCCTCGAGTGAAGCTTTCTTT. Translation: CASPSGIPSSEAFF. V is TRBV2 and J is TRBJ1-1; perhaps TRBD1 as D (5 bases). Germline CDR1 and CDR2: SNHLY and FYNNEI. The CDR3 sequence is 14 residues long. The ends were cut back, 8 bases at V and 7 bases at J, with 20 bases in the middle.

This clonotype was recorded a few times. The chain links TRBV29-1 to TRBJ2-1, with TRBD2 matching 7 bases. CDR3 length equals 18 residues. J was trimmed by 0 bases and V by 1 base; bases with no gene match: 12. The V gene's germline CDR1 is SQVTM and CDR2 ANQGSEA. CDR3 sequence: CSVEGAPGRGSSYNEQFF. For the CDR3, the DNA is TGCAGCGTTGAAGGTGCCCCCGGGCGGGGGAGCTCCTACAATGAGCAGTTCTTC.